Following are 23 T cell receptor beta chains from one sample sequenced in a study of T cells in Graves' hyperthyroidism and ophthalmopathy. From RNA transcripts, TCR beta CDR3 regions were amplified. First-round RT-PCR with HTBI primers amplified the TCR CDR3 region. TCRdb reprocessed the multiplex PCR reads with MiXCR, giving one entry per CDR3 protein. The table shows 690,000 or so distinct CDR3 sequences, with 18% occurring only once. The source material was blood. The source of these receptors is a woman aged 45-65 years with Graves' hyperthyroidism that later progressed to Graves' ophthalmopathy.

In this sample, this clonotype turned up many times. The gene calls are TRBV20-1 and TRBJ1-6; 8 bases agree with TRBD1. V was clipped by 0 bases and J by 8 bases; unmatched bases: 3. Germline-derived CDR1 and CDR2 are DFQATT and SNEGSKA (reference sequence). The CDR3 covers 14 residues. The CDR3 DNA is TGCAGTGCTAGAGACGACAGGGGACATTCACCCCTCCACTTT. The encoded protein is CSARDDRGHSPLHF.

Ten or more counts support this clonotype. This chain connects TRBV3-1 to TRBJ1-3; weak D call: TRBD1 (5 bases). The germline gives CDR1 LGHDT, CDR2 YNNKEL (reference sequence). CDR3 length equals 15 residues. V lost 4 bases to trimming and J lost 0 bases, with 10 bases between them. The CDR3 protein is CASSRRQSSGNTIYF. CDR3 nucleotide sequence: TGTGCCAGCAGCCGTCGACAGAGCTCTGGAAACACCATATATTTT.

To note about this clonotype: A junction boundary mismatches the germline segment, possibly from a read error. V is TRBV20-1 and J is TRBJ1-2; TRBD1 might be the D (6 bases). Germline CDR1 DFQATT, CDR2 SNEGSKA (reference sequence). The CDR3 sequence is 13 residues long. CDR3 loop: CSARGGRVYGYTF. The CDR3 coding sequence is TGCAGTGCGAGAGGGGGGAGGGTCTATGGCTACACCTTC.

This clonotype showed up just a few times. This chain links TRBV20-1 with TRBJ1-1; TRBD1 matches 7 bases. Germline loops: CDR1 DFQATT, CDR2 SNEGSKA (reference sequence). Germline trimming cut 4 bases from V and 0 bases from J; bases unmatched to any gene: 5. The CDR3 has 14 amino acids. This chain's CDR3 is CSATRQGMNTEAFF. The CDR3 DNA follows: TGCAGTGCTACCCGACAGGGAATGAACACTGAAGCTTTCTTT.

The CDR3 loop is CSASWAGMNEQYF. Here the CDR3 DNA reads TGCAGTGCTAGTTGGGCAGGGATGAACGAGCAGTACTTC. The V call is TRBV20-1, the J call TRBJ2-7; D is possibly TRBD1 (5 bases). The germline V gene encodes CDR1 DFQATT and CDR2 SNEGSKA (reference sequence). The length of the CDR3 is 13 residues. The ends were cut back, 3 bases at V and 5 bases at J, with 14 bases in the middle.

This clonotype was observed a few times. This rearrangement joins TRBV30 to TRBJ2-7; D call uncertain. The germline gives CDR1 GTSNPN, CDR2 SVGIG (reference sequence). CDR3 length: 11 residues. Trimming stripped 3 bases from V and 3 bases from J, with 6 bases between. The CDR3 coding sequence is TGTGCCTGGAGCCTTGACTACGAGCAGTACTTC. This codes for CAWSLDYEQYF.

About this clonotype itself: Germline and junction disagree at one end, which may indicate a read error. The V and J genes are TRBV20-1 and TRBJ2-1; TRBD2 aligns across 11 bases. The CDR3 is made up of 19 amino acids. Per germline, CDR1 DFQATT and CDR2 SNEGSKA (reference sequence). The CDR3 protein is CSVRVGGLAVTSSHNEQFF. Written as DNA, the CDR3 is TGCAGTGTTAGGGTGGGGGGACTAGCGGTAACGAGCTCCCACAATGAGCAGTTCTTC.

The V gene is TRBV20-1, the J gene TRBJ2-7; maybe TRBD2 (5 bases). Germline CDR1 is DFQATT and CDR2 is SNEGSKA (reference sequence). The CDR3 contains 12 residues. V was pared by 0 bases and J by 4 bases, with 7 bases between. DNA for the CDR3: TGCAGTGCTAGAGATCCGGGGTACGAGCAGTACTTC. Encoded protein: CSARDPGYEQYF.

The chain is built from TRBV12-3 or TRBV12-4 and TRBJ1-6; D may be TRBD1 (5 bases). The V and J ends lost 4 bases and 10 bases respectively, with 17 bases between them. The length of the CDR3 is 15 residues. The CDR3: CASSSTAPGESPLHF. CDR3 DNA sequence: TGTGCCAGCAGTTCGACAGCCCCCGGGGAGTCACCCCTCCACTTT.

This clonotype has just a few counts. The chain uses TRBV27 and TRBJ2-7, with 10 bases matching TRBD2. Germline V CDR1 and CDR2: MNHEY, SMNVEV (reference sequence). This CDR3 is built from 15 residues. With V trimmed by 4 bases and J by 3 bases, 6 bases remained unmatched. The CDR3, as DNA: TGTGCCAGCAGTTACCGGACTAGCGGCTACTACGAGCAGTACTTC. Translating gives CASSYRTSGYYEQYF.

Notes on this clonotype: The germline gene is not matched at one end of the junction; a read error may be the cause. The chain uses TRBV7-3 and TRBJ2-1, with 12 bases identical to TRBD2. Germline V CDR1 and CDR2: SGHTA, FQGTGA. The CDR3 is 17 amino acids. The CDR3 spells CASSQVLAGGPRNEQFF. The CDR3 DNA sequence: TGCGCCAGCAGCCAAGTACTAGCGGGGGGCCCGCGCAATGAGCAGTTCTTC.

This clonotype has more than one count but fewer than ten. V is TRBV27 and J is TRBJ1-1; D unclear. The CDR3 runs 16 residues. Germline CDR1 and CDR2: MNHEY and SMNVEV (reference sequence). Trimming left V 5 bases short and J 4 bases short, with 20 bases between. The CDR3 sequence is CASSIQWVPTTTEAFF. The CDR3 DNA follows: TGTGCCAGCAGTATCCAGTGGGTTCCGACGACCACTGAAGCTTTCTTT.

This clonotype was seen repeatedly, ten times or more. The chain employs TRBV2 and TRBJ1-5, with 7 bases identical to TRBD1. With 6 bases clipped from V and 6 bases from J, the junction kept 11 bases outside the gene matches. The CDR3 totals 15 residues. Germline loops: CDR1 SNHLY, CDR2 FYNNEI. The CDR3 protein is CASRQGGMRSQPQHF. DNA of the CDR3: TGTGCCAGCAGGCAGGGGGGGATGAGATCTCAGCCCCAGCATTTT.

This clonotype was detected many times. The rearrangement uses TRBV7-3 and TRBJ2-1, with D perhaps TRBD1 (6 bases). V was shortened by 5 bases and J by 8 bases, with 10 bases between the two germline ends. Per the germline V gene, CDR1 is SGHTA and CDR2 is FQGTGA. The CDR3 covers 12 residues. CDR3 amino acids: CASSPQGHEQFF. In DNA, the CDR3 is TGTGCCAGCAGCCCACAGGGTCATGAGCAGTTCTTC.

The sample holds many counts of this clonotype. The chain joins TRBV30 to TRBJ2-2; D remains ambiguous. From germline, CDR1 is GTSNPN and CDR2 SVGIG (reference sequence). The germline V and J ends were trimmed by 0 bases and 1 base, with 6 bases remaining between them. The CDR3 is 14 amino acids. DNA of the CDR3: TGTGCCTGGAGTGTAGGGATGAACACCGGGGAGCTGTTTTTT. Residues: CAWSVGMNTGELFF.

This clonotype was observed a handful of times. A clone one base away is much larger, so this may be a read error. The chain employs TRBV13 and TRBJ2-3; D is unresolved. CDR1 and CDR2 from the germline V gene are PRHDT and FYEKMQ (reference sequence). The CDR3 has 9 residues. The CDR3 DNA reads as TGTGCCAACAGCCTTACGCAGTATTTT. Residues: CANSLTQYF.

This clonotype was seen more than once but under ten times. The rearrangement links TRBV3-1 to TRBJ2-2; 11 bases match TRBD2. The CDR3 loop spans 17 amino acids. Germline assignment: CDR1 LGHDT and CDR2 YNNKEL (reference sequence). The V segment lost 1 base and the J segment 5 bases; nucleotides outside the gene matches: 6. CDR3 nucleotide sequence: TGTGCCAGCAGCCAAGTGAAGGGACTAGCGGATACCGGGGAGCTGTTTTTT. It codes for CASSQVKGLADTGELFF.

In its sample, this clonotype was seen many times. The chain couples TRBV3-1 to TRBJ2-7, with D maybe TRBD2 (6 bases). The V gene lost 3 bases and the J gene lost 1 base, with 19 bases spanning the gap. The CDR3 consists of 17 residues. CDR1 is LGHDT, CDR2 YNNKEL, per germline (reference sequence). For the CDR3, the DNA is TGTGCCAGCAGCCAGGCTTCTGCCGGGACTGCTTCCTACGAGCAGTACTTC. It yields the protein CASSQASAGTASYEQYF.

The table lists this clonotype with a few counts. The gene calls are TRBV7-8 and TRBJ1-2, with no clear D. The CDR3 length is 14 residues. CDR1 and CDR2 from the germline V gene are SGHVS and FQNEAQ. V shed 0 bases and J shed 6 bases, with 11 bases lying between them. The CDR3 loop reads CASSLAVSINGYTF. The DNA of the CDR3 is TGTGCCAGCAGCTTAGCGGTTTCTATCAATGGCTACACCTTC.

Worth noting for this clonotype: A read error is possible here, since a much larger clone lies one base away. J is TRBJ2-7 and V is TRBV20-1, with unresolved D. The CDR3 extends over 11 amino acids. V was shortened by 8 bases and J by 2 bases, with 10 bases between the two germline ends. Germline V CDR1 and CDR2: DFQATT, SNEGSKA (reference sequence). CDR3 bases: TGCAGTAGTGCAGGACCCTACGAGCAGTACTTC. Translating it yields CSSAGPYEQYF.

The V gene is TRBV2, the J gene TRBJ2-5; 7 nucleotides line up with TRBD2. V shed 4 bases, J shed 5 bases, and the junction held 7 bases outside the gene matches. This CDR3 spans 14 amino acids. Per the germline V gene, CDR1 is SNHLY and CDR2 is FYNNEI. The CDR3 loop reads CASSVGLPGETQYF. In DNA form, the CDR3 reads TGTGCCAGCAGTGTGGGACTACCGGGGGAGACCCAGTACTTC.

The sample holds many counts of this clonotype. This chain uses TRBV5-1 with TRBJ1-2, with D possibly matching TRBD1 (6 bases). Per germline, CDR1 SGHRS and CDR2 YFSETQ. The CDR3 is 14 residues long. V was pared by 5 bases and J by 5 bases, with 16 bases between. The CDR3 loop reads CASRKGSQGYGYTF. In nucleotides, the CDR3 is TGCGCCAGCAGAAAAGGATCACAGGGTTATGGCTACACCTTC.

Of note for this clonotype: This may be a read error, as it is one base from a much larger clone. The chain joins TRBV3-1 to TRBJ2-5; TRBD1 matches 7 bases. The CDR3 runs 14 residues. Per germline, CDR1 LGHDT and CDR2 YNNKEL (reference sequence). J lost 5 bases, V lost 4 bases, and 7 bases had no gene match. The chain's CDR3 is CASSRRDRDETQYF. The CDR3 DNA follows: TGTGCCAGCAGCCGACGTGACAGGGATGAGACCCAGTACTTC.